Listed below are T cell receptor beta chains from one sample, sequenced in a study of blood T cell repertoires in COVID-19. Profiling relied on immunoSEQ multiplex PCR, and the TCRdb table lists in-frame clones only, not all of them. The data contain under 250,000 clones, just under 90% of them seen just once; the ten biggest clones take up around 3.7%. The material sequenced was PBMCs or T cells enriched from blood (not recorded which). These receptors were collected from a woman aged 25-40 years with acute COVID-19. CDR3s include the opening cysteine and the closing phenylalanine or tryptophan. Fields, in order: V gene, clone size, D gene, J gene, CDR3 DNA, CDR3 protein. D genes are given only for firm matches. A row's size may be missing; if present it is once, few, many or a size class.

v_call: TRBV11-3; clone_size: .; d_call: TRBD1; j_call: TRBJ2-7; cdr3_nt: TGTGCCAGCAGCTTACAAAACGGACAGGGGGAAAACTTATCAAGCTACGAGCAGTACTTC; cdr3_aa: CASSLQNGQGENLSSYEQYF
v_call: TRBV28; clone_size: .; d_call: .; j_call: TRBJ2-3; cdr3_nt: TGTGCCAGCAGTTTAAGACAGTACACAGATACGCAGTATTTT; cdr3_aa: CASSLRQYTDTQYF
v_call: TRBV5-1; clone_size: .; d_call: TRBD2; j_call: TRBJ2-7; cdr3_nt: TGCGCCAGCAGCCCCCTCGGGAGGGCCTACGAGCAGTACTTC; cdr3_aa: CASSPLGRAYEQYF
v_call: TRBV4-3; clone_size: .; d_call: TRBD1; j_call: TRBJ1-2; cdr3_nt: TGCGCCAGCAGCCAAGATCGGACAGGGAGCCCTCATGGCTACACCTTC; cdr3_aa: CASSQDRTGSPHGYTF
v_call: TRBV5-1; clone_size: .; d_call: TRBD1; j_call: TRBJ1-1; cdr3_nt: TGCGCCAGCAGCTTTCCCGGGACAGAGAACACTGAAGCTTTCTTT; cdr3_aa: CASSFPGTENTEAFF
v_call: TRBV20-1; clone_size: .; d_call: TRBD1; j_call: TRBJ1-5; cdr3_nt: TGCAGTGCTAGTGGGACAGGGGCGGTATATCAGCCCCAGCATTTT; cdr3_aa: CSASGTGAVYQPQHF
v_call: TRBV15; clone_size: .; d_call: TRBD1; j_call: TRBJ2-7; cdr3_nt: TGTGCCACCAGCAGAGGGAGGACAGGGCTCTACGAGCAGTACTTC; cdr3_aa: CATSRGRTGLYEQYF
v_call: TRBV7-6; clone_size: few; d_call: TRBD2; j_call: TRBJ2-7; cdr3_nt: TGTGCCAGCAGCCCCCAACTTTACGGGGGGAACTACGAGCAGTACTTC; cdr3_aa: CASSPQLYGGNYEQYF
v_call: TRBV14; clone_size: .; d_call: .; j_call: TRBJ1-4; cdr3_nt: TGTGCCAGCAGCCAAGATTTGGGGGGAGTCTACGAAAAACTGTTTTTT; cdr3_aa: CASSQDLGGVYEKLFF
v_call: TRBV27; clone_size: .; d_call: TRBD1; j_call: TRBJ2-1; cdr3_nt: TGTGCCAGCAGTCTTGGGGACAGTTATATATACAATGAGCAGTTCTTC; cdr3_aa: CASSLGDSYIYNEQFF
v_call: TRBV13; clone_size: .; d_call: .; j_call: TRBJ1-5; cdr3_nt: TGTGCCAGCAGCCAGACAGGCAACAATCAGCCCCAGCATTTT; cdr3_aa: CASSQTGNNQPQHF
v_call: TRBV30; clone_size: .; d_call: TRBD1; j_call: TRBJ1-1; cdr3_nt: TGTGCCTGGAGTCTAGGGGACAGGGATAACACTGAAGCTTTCTTT; cdr3_aa: CAWSLGDRDNTEAFF
v_call: TRBV6-5; clone_size: .; d_call: TRBD1; j_call: TRBJ1-1; cdr3_nt: TGTGCCAGCAGTTACGGTTCGGGACAGGGAAACACTGAAGCTTTCTTT; cdr3_aa: CASSYGSGQGNTEAFF
v_call: TRBV10-3; clone_size: .; d_call: TRBD1; j_call: TRBJ1-2; cdr3_nt: TGTGCCATCAGCGAGCCGGCGGACAGGGGGCGAGGCTACACCTTC; cdr3_aa: CAISEPADRGRGYTF
v_call: TRBV28; clone_size: .; d_call: TRBD1; j_call: TRBJ1-1; cdr3_nt: TGTGCCAGCAGTTCGACAGGGGGCGCGAACACTGAAGCTTTCTTT; cdr3_aa: CASSSTGGANTEAFF
v_call: TRBV14; clone_size: .; d_call: .; j_call: TRBJ1-1; cdr3_nt: TGTGCCAGCAGCCACCCGGACTCGAACACTGAAGCTTTCTTT; cdr3_aa: CASSHPDSNTEAFF
v_call: TRBV5-4; clone_size: .; d_call: TRBD1; j_call: TRBJ1-6; cdr3_nt: TGTGCCAGCAGCCCCAGGACAGGGGACTCCTATAATTCACCCCTCCACTTT; cdr3_aa: CASSPRTGDSYNSPLHF